The TCR beta chain described here comes from a study of technical replicates of blood from several donors. The germline V gene has CDR1 SEHNR and CDR2 FQNEAQ (reference sequence). V lost 5 bases and J lost 0, with 14 bases in between. The CDR3 runs 17 residues. Libraries were prepared by immunoSEQ multiplex PCR; TCRdb keeps only in-frame clonotypes and omits some of them. Of 95,000 to 100,000 clones listed, 90% to 96% were seen once; the top ten hold over 0.2%. This clone was observed once. This chain connects TRBV7-9 to TRBJ2-6; unclear D gene. The sequence was obtained from a human donor in good health. Sample: T cells isolated from PBMCs. The chain's CDR3 is CASSQRLLSSGANVLTF. The CDR3 DNA sequence: TGTGCCAGCAGCCAAAGACTGTTAAGCTCTGGGGCCAACGTCCTGACTTTC.